These T cell receptor beta chains were read from a single sample in a study of T cell responses to AZD1222 COVID-19 vaccine. Only in-frame clones appear in the TCRdb table, and some are missing; sequencing was by immunoSEQ multiplex PCR. Of 150,000 to 200,000 clones listed, about 94% are singletons. The sample in question was peripheral blood, obtained on day 0 of AZD1222 vaccination. The receptors originated from an adult in good health. The CDR3 runs from the conserved cysteine through the conserved F or W. The order of the fields is clone size, V gene, J gene, D gene, CDR3 DNA, CDR3 protein. A D gene is named only where the DNA matches it firmly. A row's size may be missing; if present it is once, few, many or a size class.

clone size: .; V gene: TRBV7-8; J gene: TRBJ1-1; D gene: .; CDR3 DNA: TGTGCCAGCAGCCTAACCCCGGCAGGTCGAAACACTGAAGCTTTCTTT; CDR3 protein: CASSLTPAGRNTEAFF
clone size: .; V gene: TRBV4-2; J gene: TRBJ2-7; D gene: TRBD1; CDR3 DNA: TGTGCCAGCAGCCAAGATCTGGGGACAGGGGGGGAGCAGTACTTC; CDR3 protein: CASSQDLGTGGEQYF
clone size: .; V gene: TRBV15; J gene: TRBJ2-1; D gene: .; CDR3 DNA: TGTGCCACCAGCAGTCCCCCAGCTTCCTACAATGAGCAGTTCTTC; CDR3 protein: CATSSPPASYNEQFF
clone size: .; V gene: TRBV7-8; J gene: TRBJ2-1; D gene: .; CDR3 DNA: TGTGCCAGCAGCTCCGGCTCACTTGGTGCCTACAATGAGCAGTTCTTC; CDR3 protein: CASSSGSLGAYNEQFF
clone size: .; V gene: TRBV11-2; J gene: TRBJ1-2; D gene: .; CDR3 DNA: TGTGCCAGCAGCTTAGATGGGGGGAACTATGGCTACACCTTC; CDR3 protein: CASSLDGGNYGYTF
clone size: .; V gene: TRBV28; J gene: TRBJ2-7; D gene: .; CDR3 DNA: TGTGCCAGCAGGAGTCCGGGGCCGGGCGAGCAGTACTTC; CDR3 protein: CASRSPGPGEQYF
clone size: .; V gene: TRBV5-1; J gene: TRBJ2-2; D gene: TRBD2; CDR3 DNA: TGCGCCAGCGCTCGGGAGGAGGCTACCGGGGAGCTGTTTTTT; CDR3 protein: CASAREEATGELFF
clone size: .; V gene: TRBV7-9; J gene: TRBJ2-7; D gene: TRBD1; CDR3 DNA: TGTGCCAGCAGTTCCCCGGGACAGGTGACCTACGAGCAGTACTTC; CDR3 protein: CASSSPGQVTYEQYF
clone size: once; V gene: TRBV5-1; J gene: TRBJ1-3; D gene: .; CDR3 DNA: TGCGCCAGCAGCGCCGGGACTCTCTACGGAAACACCATATATTTT; CDR3 protein: CASSAGTLYGNTIYF
clone size: .; V gene: TRBV7-8; J gene: TRBJ2-2; D gene: .; CDR3 DNA: TGTGCCAGCAGCTTAGTGCAGGGCAACACCGGGGAGCTGTTTTTT; CDR3 protein: CASSLVQGNTGELFF
clone size: .; V gene: TRBV7-3; J gene: TRBJ2-7; D gene: TRBD2; CDR3 DNA: TGTGCCAGCAGCTCGAACCCTCCCCTGGCGGGAGCTTCCTACGAGCAGTACTTC; CDR3 protein: CASSSNPPLAGASYEQYF
clone size: .; V gene: TRBV7-9; J gene: TRBJ2-1; D gene: TRBD2; CDR3 DNA: TGTGCCAGCACGTTAGCGGGAGGCACCTACAATGAGCAGTTCTTC; CDR3 protein: CASTLAGGTYNEQFF
clone size: .; V gene: TRBV5-1; J gene: TRBJ2-1; D gene: TRBD2; CDR3 DNA: TGCGCCAGCAGCTTGAGGGCTAGCGGGAGAAATGAGCAGTTCTTC; CDR3 protein: CASSLRASGRNEQFF
clone size: once; V gene: TRBV5-4; J gene: TRBJ2-3; D gene: .; CDR3 DNA: TGTGCCAGCAGCTCCCTGGGGCTTACAGATACGCAGTATTTT; CDR3 protein: CASSSLGLTDTQYF
clone size: .; V gene: TRBV5-1; J gene: TRBJ1-3; D gene: .; CDR3 DNA: TGCGCCAGCAGCCGTGACTCTGGAAACACCATATATTTT; CDR3 protein: CASSRDSGNTIYF
clone size: .; V gene: TRBV27; J gene: TRBJ1-2; D gene: TRBD1; CDR3 DNA: TGTGCCAGCAGTCTTGTCGGACAGGGGATCTACACCTTC; CDR3 protein: CASSLVGQGIYTF